This TCR beta chain came from a study of OX40 agonist ivuxolimab in advanced cancers. Background on the whole study: Ivuxolimab was a fully human IgG2 agonistic monoclonal antibody targeting the costimulatory receptor OX40 (CD134). Intravenous ivuxolimab was administered to patients every 2 weeks at six dose levels: 0.01, 0.1, 0.3, 1.5, 3 and 10 mg/kg. Among the approximately 54 dose-escalation patients, 19 had hepatocellular carcinoma, 15 melanoma, 9 renal cell carcinoma and 9 head and neck cancer. A male proportion of roughly 85% and a mean age of 60 years, ranging from roughly 23 to 80, were recorded for the dose-escalation cohort. Prior anti-PD-1, anti-PD-L1 or anti-CTLA-4 therapy was permitted, and checkpoint inhibitors had been received by less than 45% of dose-escalation patients. Three dose-escalation patients achieved partial responses, one with hepatocellular carcinoma and two with cutaneous melanoma. The purpose of peripheral TCRbeta sequencing was to test whether ivuxolimab changed TCR sequence diversity and led to clonal T-cell expansion. The monotherapy dose-escalation portion (N of about 50 patients) of the phase I ivuxolimab trial is reported in the paper.

The trial excluded patients who had a history of autoimmune disease or were on systemic immunosuppression. In every dose cohort, peripheral blood was drawn for TCR sequencing at baseline, cycle 4 day 1, and cycle 7 day 1. Samples came from an open-label, multicenter, first-in-human phase I dose-escalation trial of ivuxolimab. The trial enrolled adults with locally advanced or metastatic head and neck squamous cell, hepatocellular, melanoma or renal cell carcinoma. Before TCR sequencing, CD4+ T cells and CD8+ T cells from peripheral blood were sorted into separate populations. Its CDR3 holds 14 amino acids, cysteine through phenylalanine. The sequence is cut down to CDR3 DNA, 42 bases in frame from base 1. CDR1 and CDR2 are drawn from the germline V gene: SGHRS, YFSETQ. V is reduced by 0 bases and J by 6 bases, leaving a spacing of 12 bases between them. Comments on this clone: Its recognized antigen is unknown. No base quality information exists; no much larger clone differs at one position.

For sequencing of the TCRbeta CDR3 region, genomic DNA was extracted from the sorted cells. The immunoSEQ Assay was used to sequence the TCRbeta CDR3 regions. The clones in this table, taken by TCRdb from immuneACCESS, are in-frame only. Not every clone is retained; where verified, under half of the shortfall comes from an unresolved V gene, and the cause of the rest is unknown. Here the sample has 80,000 to 100,000 clones; around nine tenths occur a single time. Roughly 0.5% of the sample is in the top ten clones. Broad study findings and their caveats: The antigen specificity of the clonally expanded peripheral T cells was not determined. At doses from 0.1 to 3.0 mg/kg, clonal expansion was seen in both CD4+ and CD8+ blood T cells between baseline and week 6. Low levels of normalized T-cell clonal expansion were also seen in some patients who did not respond. After ivuxolimab, more expanded clones were found on average in CD8+ T cells than in CD4+ T cells. In partial responders in the 0.1-3.0 mg/kg groups, normalized peripheral clonal expansion was found to be among the lowest, especially among CD8+ T cells.

The origin of this receptor is an adult with an advanced solid tumor such as melanoma, head and neck, liver or kidney cancer. The chain uses TRBV5-1 and TRBJ1-1; no D segment can be confidently identified. Source: CD4+ or CD8+ T cells sorted from blood, taken in a trial of the OX40 agonist ivuxolimab. The DNA is TGCGCCAGCAGCTTGGAAGGCGGGGTAGCTGAAGCTTTCTTT. Its protein is CASSLEGGVAEAFF.